The clone carrying this T cell receptor (beta chain) has a single count. Its antigen is as yet unknown. The ends were cut back, 3 bases at V and 7 bases at J, with 18 bases in the middle. Germline-derived CDR1 and CDR2 are PRHDT and FYEKMQ (reference sequence). This CDR3 region has 15 residues. This sample is part of a study of T cells in narcolepsy. The study, taken as a whole, reports: HCRT-specific and TRIB2-specific autoreactive clonotypes appeared among same-patient CSF and blood CD4+ clonotypes. Autoreactive clone sequences were missing from some blood memory CD4+ repertoires.

Repertoires were generated with immunoSEQ multiplex PCR, while TCRdb's copy carries only in-frame clones and drops some. Among fewer than 40,000 clones listed, roughly four fifths were seen once. The chain couples TRBV13 to TRBJ2-5, with D perhaps matching TRBD1 (6 bases). Sequencing used CD45RA- memory CD4+ T cells from PBMCs. The receptor's source is a human donor with narcolepsy. CDR3 sequence (DNA): TGTGCCAGCAGCTTTGGCGGATTAAGAGGGGGGACCCAGTACTTC. Translating gives CASSFGGLRGGTQYF.